This T cell receptor (beta chain) was profiled in a study of blood T cells in healthy people across ages. Alongside a J-beta primer mix, a sample-barcoded 5' primer served in a second PCR lasting about 7 to 11 cycles. TCRdb itself ran the 5' RACE reads through MiXCR, one entry per CDR3 protein. The sample gives some 1.6 million distinct CDR3 sequences, about 35% of which show up once; around 11% is in the top ten. This clonotype was recorded at least ten times. The CDR3 loop spans 14 amino acids. Per the germline V gene, CDR1 is SQVTM and CDR2 is ANQGSEA. V was clipped by 8 bases and J by 0 bases, with 14 bases between them.

The chain combines TRBV29-1 with TRBJ2-1; perhaps TRBD2 as D (6 bases). This sequence originates from a woman under 40 in good health. The sequenced material came from blood. The CDR3 loop reads CSPGLASSYNEQFF. The CDR3, as DNA: TGCAGCCCGGGACTTGCGAGCTCCTACAATGAGCAGTTCTTC.